The 9 T cell receptor beta chains below all came from one sample that was sequenced in a study of shared clonotypes between healthy human individuals. Repertoires were generated with immunoSEQ multiplex PCR, while TCRdb's copy carries only in-frame clones and drops some. This sample has approximately 500,000 clones, with roughly 85% found just once. The sample was PBMCs. Source of these receptors: a woman between 40 and 50 years old in good health. Some clones in this sample may be carry-over from other donors' samples.

The chain recombines TRBV19 with TRBJ2-7; D tentatively reads TRBD1 or TRBD2 (5 bases each). The V end was cut by 5 bases, the J end by 3 bases, with 17 bases between. The CDR3 totals 15 residues. Germline CDR1 reads LNHDA; CDR2 reads SQIVND (reference sequence). The CDR3 nucleotides are TGTGCCAGTAGTGCCCGAGGGGCCGGGATCTACGAGCAGTACTTC. This gives the protein CASSARGAGIYEQYF.

This chain links TRBV5-4 with TRBJ1-1; D might be TRBD1 (6 bases). Trimming took off 3 bases at V and 2 bases at J, with 14 bases between the two ends. The CDR3 covers 15 residues. Germline loops: CDR1 SGHNT, CDR2 YYREEE (reference sequence). Written as DNA, the CDR3 is TGTGCCAGCAGCTCAATTAGCAGGGGCAACACTGAAGCTTTCTTT. Its protein is CASSSISRGNTEAFF.

The chain combines TRBV28 with TRBJ2-5; D is undetermined. The CDR3 runs 15 residues. CDR1 is MDHEN, CDR2 SYDVKM, per germline. The germline V and J ends were trimmed by 6 bases and 2 bases, with 16 bases remaining between them. CDR3 protein: CASRNPLGPQETQYF. DNA of the CDR3: TGTGCCAGCAGGAATCCGTTAGGGCCTCAAGAGACCCAGTACTTC.

This chain joins TRBV27 and TRBJ2-2; 13 nucleotides agree with TRBD2. CDR3 length: 19 residues. V trimming: 2 bases; J trimming: 3 bases; junction bases outside the gene matches: 9. From germline, CDR1 is MNHEY and CDR2 SMNVEV (reference sequence). The DNA of the CDR3 is TGTGCCAGCAGTTTAGGGACTAGCGGGGCCTGGGTAGACACCGGGGAGCTGTTTTTT. The encoded protein is CASSLGTSGAWVDTGELFF.

This chain uses TRBV2 with TRBJ1-5; D gene unclear. The CDR3 is 15 residues long. Germline assignment: CDR1 SNHLY and CDR2 FYNNEI. With 8 bases removed from V and 0 bases from J, the gap between germline ends came to 14 bases. Here the CDR3 DNA reads TGTGCCAGCGCCAGTGCGGGGTCTAGCAATCAGCCCCAGCATTTT. Its protein is CASASAGSSNQPQHF.

V gene TRBV5-1 combines with J gene TRBJ1-1; possibly TRBD1 for D (5 bases). V gave up 2 bases and J gave up 4 bases, with 15 bases separating them. CDR3 length: 15 amino acids. From germline, CDR1 is SGHRS and CDR2 YFSETQ. The CDR3 DNA sequence: TGCGCCAGCAGCTTTAGGCAGGTGGGGGGCACTGAAGCTTTCTTT. Translation: CASSFRQVGGTEAFF.

The chain has TRBV10-3 and TRBJ2-1; the D gene is possibly TRBD1 (5 bases). V was trimmed by 10 bases and J by 9 bases, leaving 16 bases between them. This CDR3 has 12 residues. From germline, CDR1 is ENHRY and CDR2 SYGVKD. The chain's CDR3 is CATWTDKGEQFF. The CDR3 DNA sequence: TGTGCCACGTGGACGGACAAAGGTGAGCAGTTCTTC.

The gene calls are TRBV5-1 and TRBJ1-1, with a possible D match to TRBD1 (6 bases). Trimming shortened V by 3 bases and J by 2 bases, and 14 bases separated the two germline ends. The CDR3 runs 15 residues. Germline assignment: CDR1 SGHRS and CDR2 YFSETQ. CDR3: CASSWDGTTNTEAFF. CDR3 sequence (DNA): TGCGCCAGCAGCTGGGACGGGACAACAAACACTGAAGCTTTCTTT.

The CDR3 region has the DNA TGTGCCAGCAGCCCAGAGGTCGGTGGGACAGGGAAAGAGACCCAGTACTTC. It specifies CASSPEVGGTGKETQYF. This chain links TRBV7-2 with TRBJ2-5; 9 bases match TRBD1. The junction had 13 bases not matched to a gene; V was cut back by 5 bases and J by 3 bases. Per the germline V gene, CDR1 is SGHTA and CDR2 is FQGNSA. This CDR3 region has 17 residues.